The sequence of this T cell receptor beta chain was determined in a study of CD8+ T cells in alopecia areata. Once RNA had been extracted, it was reverse transcribed into cDNA to act as the sequencing template. Assay: immunoSEQ multiplex PCR; the TCRdb copy retains only in-frame clones and omits some. The sample shows approximately 58,000 clones, roughly 45% of them seen only once. Germline V lookup: CDR1 LNHDA, CDR2 SQIVND (reference sequence). The V and J ends lost 3 bases and 4 bases respectively, with 10 bases between them. This CDR3 spans 13 amino acids. This clone was counted only a few times. The sample consisted of NKG2D-low CD8+ T cells sorted from blood. The chain has TRBV19 and TRBJ2-7; D is unclear. The sequence was obtained from a human donor with alopecia areata. The CDR3 coding sequence is TGTGCCAGTAGTATGGCGCCAGCATACGAGCAGTACTTC. As protein: CASSMAPAYEQYF.